The entry below gives a single TCR beta chain sequence along with its context. The sample holds one count of this clone. Its antigen target is currently unknown. There are no base qualities to consult, and no much larger clone falls within one base. Whole blood was collected in K2EDTA tubes by collaborating institutions according to the institutions' own protocols. For TCRbeta analysis, collaborators shipped samples as frozen whole blood, isolated PBMCs, or DNA extracted from either of those sample types. From its cysteine to its phenylalanine, the CDR3 spans 15 amino acids. The read is trimmed to its CDR3 DNA, 45 bases read in frame from base 1. CDR1 and CDR2, looked up from the germline V gene, are MDHEN and SYDVKM. Clipping removes 5 bases from V and 5 bases from J, with 7 as the unmatched junction base count. This sample was taken from a study of blood T cell repertoires in COVID-19 (dated by TCRdb to about 2020). Broadly, across the study: Samples covering the acute and convalescent phases of COVID-19 were provided by collaborators in the United States, Italy and Spain. Deeply sampled blood TCRbeta repertoires from subjects exposed to, actively infected with, or recovered from COVID-19 were included in the dataset. The samples were drawn from the first 160 participants of the ongoing ImmuneRACE study and from over 950 subjects provided by 6 global collaborators. The repertoires were released in a freely available public database intended as a resource for research on the immune response to SARS-CoV-2. Where available, HLA class I and class II types were obtained from metadata supplied by the sample provider rather than from assay-based typing. The material from the prospective study consisted of cDNA or gDNA derived from T cells, B-cell-depleted T cells, or PBMCs. A de-identified subject ID, COVID-19 status, age in years and sex were almost always included in the sample metadata.

TCRbeta CDR3 regions were amplified from genomic DNA by means of the immunoSEQ Assay, a bias-controlled multiplex PCR. Per the source publication's procedure: The number of nucleated cells in each sample was estimated by amplification of reference gene primers within the assay. To quantify the absolute abundance of each unique TCRbeta CDR3 rearrangement, sequence reads were collapsed and filtered. Productive Simpson clonality was computed per sample as the square root of Simpson's diversity index over productive rearrangements. Entries here come from immuneACCESS through TCRdb and include only in-frame sequences with V and J called. Some clones fail to appear in such tables; in the studies checked, an unresolved V gene covers under half of the shortfall, and the cause of the remainder is unknown. D and trimming were read from the DNA, whereas the V and J calls and clone size are those reported in that table. Across this sample there are approximately 290,000 clones, with more than 85% seen only once. The top ten constitute around 0.88% of the sample.

Overall study outcomes, separate from this receptor: How much clinical and demographic metadata was included differed by source and by participant, and the metadata was provided uncurated.

The sample comprised peripheral blood. The receptor's source is a man aged 30 to 45 with acute or convalescent COVID-19. The chain employs TRBV28 and TRBJ2-2, with 8 bases matching TRBD1. The DNA sequence is given as TGTGCCAGCAGTCCCCAGGGGGCGCGGACCGGGGAGCTGTTTTTT. Translated, it reads CASSPQGARTGELFF. Beyond the CDR3, the reference TRBV28 and TRBJ2-2 genes provide the residues; the full variable domain reads: DVKVTQSSRYLVKRTGEKVFLECVQDMDHENMFWYRQDPGLGLRLIYFSYDVKMKEKGDIPEGYSVSREKKERFSLILESASTNQTSMYLCASSPQGARTGELFFGEGSRLTVL.